This T cell receptor (beta chain) stems from a study of blood T cells in healthy people across ages. This clonotype occurred a few times. Its antigen is unknown. The second PCR ran roughly 6 to 11 cycles with a sample-barcoded 5' primer and J-beta primers. TCRdb independently ran MiXCR on the 5' RACE reads; one entry per CDR3 protein. In the table there are 650,000 to 700,000 distinct CDR3 sequences, 45% to 60% of which are singletons. Study results and limitations: Possibly confounding the expanded clonotype changes was the fact that donor CMV status was unknown. More naive CD4+ cells and higher diversity marked long-lived donors relative to aged donors.

The germline gives CDR1 SEHNR, CDR2 FQNEAQ (reference sequence). This CDR3 has 15 residues. J was trimmed by 3 bases and V by 3 bases; bases with no gene match: 6. Sequenced: blood. This receptor was identified in a woman at least 80 years old in good health. The V call is TRBV7-9, the J call TRBJ2-7, with 9 bases fitting TRBD1. This CDR3 reads CASSLAGTGRYEQYF. The CDR3 bases are TGTGCCAGCAGCTTGGCCGGGACAGGGCGCTACGAGCAGTACTTC.